This T cell receptor beta chain was profiled in a study of a mutant IDH1 vaccine in newly diagnosed glioma. The wider study: Earlier care involved radiotherapy, temozolomide, or both, and the majority received both. Study results and caveats: Apparently, pseudoprogression bore no relation to changes among the top peripheral T cell clonotypes.

CDR3 length: 13 residues. V shed 0 bases and J shed 5 bases, with 10 bases lying between them. Germline lookup yields CDR1 GTSNPN and CDR2 SVGIG (reference sequence). Time point specified: baseline, week 1 (first vaccination visit). The treatment: pre-vaccination baseline after standard-of-care therapy. A remark on this clone: What it recognizes is unknown.

Some clones are missing from TCRdb's copy, which holds only in-frame ones; the method was immunoSEQ multiplex PCR. Of about 88,000 clones listed, roughly 80% are singletons. The source is a man between 40 and 49 years old with glioma. Some clones in this sample may be carry-over from other donors' samples. This chain links TRBV30 with TRBJ1-1; D is unresolved. The sequencing here drew on PBMCs, taken from a glioma patient treated with radiotherapy, temozolomide or both. CDR3 nucleotides: TGTGCCTGGAGTGTCGCGGTGTATACTGAAGCTTTCTTT. As protein: CAWSVAVYTEAFF.